This TCR beta chain was sequenced in a study of breast tumors, draining lymph nodes, adjacent tissues (dated by TCRdb to 2016 to 2017). At the level of the whole study: Breast cancer patients provided tumor, adjacent nontumor tissue and axillary lymph nodes, and the study compared the TCR beta repertoires across these three sources. In human breast cancer, the study set out to evaluate how tumor, surrounding tissue and draining lymph node repertoires relate to one another and whether T cells may move between these sites. Overall study outcomes, separate from this receptor: The conclusion that tumor T cells originate in lymph nodes was framed as consistent with a hypothesis rather than directly demonstrated. The similarity between tumor and nontumor tissue repertoires was significantly greater in luminal-like breast cancer than in basal-like breast cancer. Tumor T-cell repertoires showed less diversity than lymph node repertoires and more diversity than nontumor tissue repertoires, and tumor T-cell repertoires showed preferential V and J gene usage. The data were considered consistent with the idea that most tumor T cells come from the lymph node and then expand in tumor tissue.

This clonotype was seen a handful of times. There is no known antigen for this receptor. No much larger clone is present one base from it, and per-base qualities are unavailable. Germline trimming amounts to 6 bases on V and 1 base on J, with 1 as the count of junction bases outside the gene matches. From its cysteine to its phenylalanine, the CDR3 spans 14 amino acids. The CDR3 DNA has 42 bases and is translated from base 1. The germline V gene provides CDR1 MNHEY and CDR2 SVGEGT. Lymph node samples came from the axillary draining lymph nodes of breast cancer patients. The listed sequencing device is Illumina HiSeq 2000. TCR beta chain libraries were generated through multiplex PCR amplification. The amplified TCR beta chain products were analyzed by high-throughput sequencing. The public reads were reprocessed in TCRdb via fastp at Q25 and MiXCR, keeping in-frame beta chains. Every distinct CDR3 protein forms one entry, paired with its most common genes and DNA. For this sample there are roughly 100,000 distinct CDR3 sequences; around 30% appear just once. In total, the top ten clones hold under 6.5% of the sample.

This clonotype was sampled from a female donor with breast cancer. Some clones in this sample may be carry-over from other donors' samples. The sequence is built from TRBV6-2 or TRBV6-3 and TRBJ2-1; 9 nucleotides in the junction match TRBD1. Sequencing input: axillary lymph node tissue. For the CDR3, the sequence is CASRDRGSYNEQFF. Read as DNA, the sequence is TGTGCCAGCAGGGACAGGGGATCCTACAATGAGCAGTTCTTC.